This T cell receptor beta chain comes out of a study of shared clonotypes between healthy human individuals. Clones were sequenced by immunoSEQ multiplex PCR, and TCRdb holds only the in-frame ones, with some missing. The sample has about 1.5 million clones, 98% seen once. Germline CDR1 is LNHNV and CDR2 is YYDKDF (reference sequence). The ends lost 0 bases at V and 2 bases at J; junction bases unmatched: 8. This CDR3 contains 18 residues. The gene calls are TRBV15 and TRBJ2-5, with 11 bases identical to TRBD2. The sequenced sample consisted of naive CD4+ T cells sorted from blood. Subset reported: CD45RA+ positively selected. The clonotype was recovered from a man younger than 40 in good health. The CDR3 loop is CATSRDMGLAEPQETQYF. The CDR3 nucleotides read TGTGCCACCAGCAGAGATATGGGACTAGCGGAGCCGCAAGAGACCCAGTACTTC.